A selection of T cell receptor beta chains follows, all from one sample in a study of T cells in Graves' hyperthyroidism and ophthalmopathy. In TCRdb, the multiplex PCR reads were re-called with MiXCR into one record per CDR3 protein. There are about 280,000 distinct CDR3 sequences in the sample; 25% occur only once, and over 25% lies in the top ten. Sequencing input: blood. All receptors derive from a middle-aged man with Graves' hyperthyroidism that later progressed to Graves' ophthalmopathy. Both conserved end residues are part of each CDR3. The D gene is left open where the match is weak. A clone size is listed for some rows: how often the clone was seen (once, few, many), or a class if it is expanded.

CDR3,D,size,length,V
CASNSRTSRETQYF,TRBD2,-,14,TRBV6-1
CASSVERRVYEQYF,-,-,14,TRBV6-1
CASSSKGITGELFF,-,few,14,TRBV12-3/TRBV12-4
CAIRPSTGEGDEQYF,-,many,15,TRBV10-3
CASSYSPYAGGTEAFF,-,-,16,TRBV6-5
CSVAGAETQYF,-,-,11,TRBV29-1
CASSGLAGERAYEQYF,TRBD2,-,16,TRBV18
CASILSAGRSNQPQHF,-,few,16,TRBV6-5
CASSFLGNYQYF,-,-,12,TRBV7-2
CASSYGGRPEAFF,-,-,13,TRBV6-2/TRBV6-3
CSVLDRGDEQYF,TRBD1,many,12,TRBV29-1
CASSEFLDAGESGNQPQHF,-,many,19,TRBV2
CASSLHGGSYEQYF,-,-,14,TRBV5-1
CASSYSARGRHEQYF,-,-,15,TRBV6-2/TRBV6-3
CASTRGTANSYEQYF,TRBD1,few,15,TRBV6-2/TRBV6-3
CASTKVWGGTEAFF,-,many,14,TRBV6-1
CASRKRAQETQYF,-,many,13,TRBV6-1
CASSPTSVVGETQYF,TRBD2,many,15,TRBV25-1
CASSRGTEGNTIYF,-,few,14,TRBV3-1
CASSLKTNTEAFF,-,many,13,TRBV5-1
CAWSVQGSSYEQYF,-,many,14,TRBV30
CASKDRVQYAAYGYTF,TRBD1,many,16,TRBV19
CASTDLGETQYF,-,-,12,TRBV12-3/TRBV12-4
CASSLRTGPQETQYF,-,-,15,TRBV12-3/TRBV12-4
CASSVGLHAGELFF,-,many,14,TRBV9
CSVGKDQETQYF,-,many,12,TRBV29-1
CASSGLRRFRYGYTF,-,many,15,TRBV2
CSARDGTGSYEQYF,TRBD1,-,14,TRBV20-1
CSATDRLYGYTF,-,many,12,TRBV20-1
CSARGPGPEYEQYF,-,many,14,TRBV20-1
CASSSAVSGPPPLHF,-,-,15,TRBV7-2
CASSQVAWQGRNTIYF,-,many,16,TRBV4-2
CATSDSDNYGYTF,-,many,13,TRBV24-1
CASSSVADQETQYF,-,many,14,TRBV6-4
CASSLAASGGQETQYF,TRBD2,many,16,TRBV7-8
CASRIQGDSYEQYF,-,many,14,TRBV27
CAASYTRGYEQYF,-,many,13,TRBV2
CASSLTSGSGEDWETQYF,-,many,18,TRBV27
CASSTTGGNTEAFF,TRBD1,-,14,TRBV5-6
CASSLSDSQETQYF,-,many,14,TRBV28
CACYVSPLTSGLETQYF,TRBD2,many,17,TRBV2
CASSLFGGSSYNSPLHF,-,-,17,TRBV27
CASSKTGKHTGELFF,-,many,15,TRBV2
CASSQDQSRSGIEEQYF,-,-,17,TRBV3-1
CAIRATRTSGPGALYEQYF,TRBD2,many,19,TRBV10-3
CASSRLVYEQYF,-,few,12,TRBV6-2/TRBV6-3
CASSPGTVGETQYF,TRBD1,many,14,TRBV27
CSARQALYEQYF,-,many,12,TRBV20-1
CASSPGGLPYGYTF,TRBD1,few,14,TRBV27
CATSMTRSDGYTF,-,-,13,TRBV15
CASSYRQTANQETQYF,-,many,16,TRBV6-5